This T cell receptor (beta chain) was captured in a study of beta chain features in type 1 diabetes. Study-level points and caveats: For Type 1 diabetes patients, all four CD4+ subsets carried TCRB CDR3s that were moderately but significantly shorter. Patients' naive, central memory and Treg TCRB repertoires seemed closer to one another than those of healthy donors. Patients with type 1 diabetes showed fewer VDJ junction insertions and more deletions.

Expressed TCRB transcripts were sequenced after all isolated RNA was converted to cDNA. Data came from immunoSEQ multiplex PCR; TCRdb stores just in-frame clones and leaves some out. The data contain about 240,000 clones, about 15% of them singletons. Points on this clone: Its antigen remains unknown.

CDR3 length equals 13 residues. V lost 0 bases and J lost 7, with 10 bases in between. Germline V CDR1 and CDR2: SGHRS, YFSETQ. V is TRBV5-1 and J is TRBJ1-2; unclear D gene. The sequence was collected from a young man with type 1 diabetes. The sequenced material came from naive CD4+ T cells from blood. In DNA, the CDR3 is TGCGCCAGCAGCTTGGATGGTCCTAGTGGCTACACCTTC. Its translation: CASSLDGPSGYTF.